This T cell receptor beta chain emerged from a study of cytomegalovirus exposure and HLA in healthy donors. About the study: Unique TCRs numbering roughly 85 million, obtained from HLA-typed donors, made up an early data release.

Study results and caveats: In a later analysis, V- and J-gene trimming of beta chains associated with a DCLRE1C missense variant, replicated independently. Clonal expansion was found to be greater in HLA-associated TCR beta chains than in equally common others in a later analysis.

Turning to this clone: What it binds is not known.

The PCR contained 60 Vbeta and 13 Jbeta primers. This table comes from immunoSEQ multiplex PCR, and its TCRdb copy is limited to in-frame clones, with some not included. The sample consists of more than 65,000 clones, about three quarters of them appearing once. From germline, CDR1 is MNHNS and CDR2 SASEGT. CDR3 length: 15 residues. V shed 7 bases and J 4 bases; nucleotides not matched to a gene: 9. This chain uses TRBV6-1 with TRBJ1-2; 10 bases are shared with TRBD1. The sequencing sample was made of PBMCs. This TCR came from a female donor in good health and CMV-seronegative. Here the CDR3 reads CASTVGQGFRYGYTF. CDR3 DNA: TGTGCCAGCACTGTGGGACAGGGGTTCCGCTATGGCTACACCTTC.